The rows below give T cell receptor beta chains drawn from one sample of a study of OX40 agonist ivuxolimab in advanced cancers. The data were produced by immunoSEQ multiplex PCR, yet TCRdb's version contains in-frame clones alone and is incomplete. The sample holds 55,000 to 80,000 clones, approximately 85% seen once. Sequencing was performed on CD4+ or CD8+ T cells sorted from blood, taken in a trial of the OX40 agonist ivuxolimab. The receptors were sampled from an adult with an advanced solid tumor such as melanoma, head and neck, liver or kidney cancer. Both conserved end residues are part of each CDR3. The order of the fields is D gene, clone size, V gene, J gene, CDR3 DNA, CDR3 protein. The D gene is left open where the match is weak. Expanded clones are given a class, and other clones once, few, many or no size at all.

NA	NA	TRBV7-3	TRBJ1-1	TGTGCCAGCAGCTTACAGGGAAACACTGAAGCTTTCTTT	CASSLQGNTEAFF
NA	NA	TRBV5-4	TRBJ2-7	TGTGCCAGCAGCGTCATTACACAGGGGGGGACCTACGAGCAGTACTTC	CASSVITQGGTYEQYF
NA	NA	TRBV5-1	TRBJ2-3	TGCGCCAGCAGCCCCGAAGGATTCGGGAGCACAGATACGCAGTATTTT	CASSPEGFGSTDTQYF
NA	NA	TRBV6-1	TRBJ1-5	TGTGCCAGCAGTGAACTAGGTTCTGGCAATCAGCCCCAGCATTTT	CASSELGSGNQPQHF
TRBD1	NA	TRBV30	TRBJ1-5	TGTGCCTACACGGGACAGGGGAGTCAGCCCCAGCATTTT	CAYTGQGSQPQHF
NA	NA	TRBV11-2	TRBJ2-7	TGTGCCAGCAGCTTGGGGCTAGTATCCTACGAGCAGTACTTC	CASSLGLVSYEQYF
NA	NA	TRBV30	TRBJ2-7	TGTGCCCTAGAACGTGCCCTCAGGGCGTACGAGCAGTACTTC	CALERALRAYEQYF
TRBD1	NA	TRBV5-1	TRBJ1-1	TGCGCCAGCAGCTTGGTGGGGGACAGTTCTGAAGCTTTCTTT	CASSLVGDSSEAFF
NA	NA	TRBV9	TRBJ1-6	TGTGCCAGCAGCCCAGACCCTAGAGGGCCAAATTCACCCCTCCACTTT	CASSPDPRGPNSPLHF
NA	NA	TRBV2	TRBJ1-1	TGTGCCAGCAGGGGGGAGACTGAAGCTTTCTTT	CASRGETEAFF
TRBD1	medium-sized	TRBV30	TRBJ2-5	TGTGCCTGGGGGACCGGGACAGGGGGCGAGACCCAGTACTTC	CAWGTGTGGETQYF
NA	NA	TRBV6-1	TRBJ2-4	TGTGCCAGCAGTGGACAGGTTCCTGTAGCCAAAAACATTCAGTACTTC	CASSGQVPVAKNIQYF
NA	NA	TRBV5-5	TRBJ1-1	TGTGCCAGCAGCCCGGGGACATCCACTGAAGCTTTCTTT	CASSPGTSTEAFF
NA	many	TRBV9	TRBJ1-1	TGTGCCAGCAGCGCCGACCCCAGGCGGTACACTGAAGCTTTCTTT	CASSADPRRYTEAFF
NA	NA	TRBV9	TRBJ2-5	TGTGCCAGCAGCGTAGGCGGTAACGCCTTCCAAGAGACCCAGTACTTC	CASSVGGNAFQETQYF
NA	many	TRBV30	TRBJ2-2	TGTGCCTGGAGTGGGGGGCCTAACACCGGGGAGCTGTTTTTT	CAWSGGPNTGELFF
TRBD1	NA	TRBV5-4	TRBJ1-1	TGTGCCAGCACCCTCGGGACAGGGGGGACCGAAGCTTTCTTT	CASTLGTGGTEAFF
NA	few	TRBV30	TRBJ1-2	TGTGCCTGGACCCTCGCGGGAGCCTCTAACTATGGCTACACCTTC	CAWTLAGASNYGYTF
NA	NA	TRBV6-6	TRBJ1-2	TGTGCCAGCAGTTACGATGGGGGCGGCTACACCTTC	CASSYDGGGYTF
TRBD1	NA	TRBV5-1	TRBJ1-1	TGCGCCAGCAGCTTGGGACAGGGGAAGGTTGCTTTCTTT	CASSLGQGKVAFF
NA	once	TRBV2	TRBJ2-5	TGTGCCAGCAGCCCAGAAAGGACCCAGTACTTC	CASSPERTQYF
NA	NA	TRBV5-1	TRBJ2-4	TGCGCCAGCAGCTCCCAACGCGGCGGGGCCTCTCTGGGGGCCAAAAACATTCAGTACTTC	CASSSQRGGASLGAKNIQYF
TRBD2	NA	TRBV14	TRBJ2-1	TGTGCCAGCAGCCAACAAAGCGGGGTCAATGAGCAGTTCTTC	CASSQQSGVNEQFF
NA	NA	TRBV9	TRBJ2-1	TGTGCCAGCACCAAAGGCTTTGGTGAGCAGTTCTTC	CASTKGFGEQFF
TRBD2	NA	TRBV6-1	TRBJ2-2	TGTGCCAGCAGGGAGACTAGCCGGAACACCGGGGAGCTGTTTTTT	CASRETSRNTGELFF
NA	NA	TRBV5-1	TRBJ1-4	TGCGCCAGCAGCTTGGTTCCAGAAAAACTGTTTTTT	CASSLVPEKLFF
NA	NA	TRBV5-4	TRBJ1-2	TGTGCCAGCGGAGAGGACAGAACACAATATGGCTACACCTTC	CASGEDRTQYGYTF
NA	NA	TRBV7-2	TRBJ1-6	TGTGCCAGCAGCTTAGATCGGAGTTCACCCCTCCACTTT	CASSLDRSSPLHF
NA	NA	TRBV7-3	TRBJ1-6	TGTGCCAGCAGCTTAACGGCGGGAGGCAATTCACCCCTCCACTTT	CASSLTAGGNSPLHF
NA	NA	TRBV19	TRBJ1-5	TGTGCCAGTAGTCCGGGGGGAGGGGGCAATCAGCCCCAGCATTTT	CASSPGGGGNQPQHF
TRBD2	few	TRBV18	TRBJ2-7	TGTGCCAGCTCCCCCGGGGGGTCCACCTACGAGCAGTACTTC	CASSPGGSTYEQYF
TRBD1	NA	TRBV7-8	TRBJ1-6	TGTGCCAGCAGCTTAGGGACAGGGGATTGGGATCCCCTCCACTTT	CASSLGTGDWDPLHF
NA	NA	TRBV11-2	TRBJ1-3	TGTGCCAGCAGCTTAAACCTCGGGGGCTCTGGAAACACCATATATTTT	CASSLNLGGSGNTIYF
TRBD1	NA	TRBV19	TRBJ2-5	TGTGCCAGTAGTCCATCAGGGGGCCAAGAGACCCAGTACTTC	CASSPSGGQETQYF
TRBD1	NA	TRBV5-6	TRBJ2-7	TGTGCCAGCAGCTACAGGGGGCTTTACGAGCAGTACTTC	CASSYRGLYEQYF
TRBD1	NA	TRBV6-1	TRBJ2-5	TGTGCCAGCAGCCGACAGGGAATGGAGACCCAGTACTTC	CASSRQGMETQYF
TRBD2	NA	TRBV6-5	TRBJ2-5	TGTGCCAGCAGGGGACTAGCGGGGGAGACCCAGTACTTC	CASRGLAGETQYF
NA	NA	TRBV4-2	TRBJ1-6	TGTGCCAGCAGCCAGGGGGAGGTTCGAAGGATCAGCTATAATTCACCCCTCCACTTT	CASSQGEVRRISYNSPLHF
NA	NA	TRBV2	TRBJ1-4	TGTGCCAGCAGATATGAGGGGGGGGGACGTGAAAAACTGTTTTTT	CASRYEGGGREKLFF
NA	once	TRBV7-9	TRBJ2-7	TGTGCCAGCAGCTTATACAGGTCTGGAGACGAGCAGTACTTC	CASSLYRSGDEQYF
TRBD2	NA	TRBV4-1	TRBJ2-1	TGCGCCAGCAGCCAATCCTCGGGACTAGCGGGGGGGTGGAATGAGCAGTTCTTC	CASSQSSGLAGGWNEQFF